The 3 T cell receptor beta chains below come from one sample, sequenced in a study of blood T cell repertoires in COVID-19. Produced via immunoSEQ multiplex PCR; TCRdb's table is partial and in-frame only. The profile shows approximately 360,000 clones, approximately 88% of them singletons. The sample taken for sequencing was PBMCs or T cells enriched from blood (not recorded which). Receptors were obtained from a woman aged 25 to 39 with acute COVID-19.

V and J are TRBV18 and TRBJ1-2; D uncertain. The germline V and J ends were trimmed by 3 bases and 1 base, with 6 bases remaining between them. The CDR3 contains 13 residues. Germline CDR1 is KGHSH and CDR2 is LQKENI. This CDR3 is CASSPDFNYGYTF. In nucleotides, the CDR3 is TGTGCCAGCTCACCCGACTTTAACTATGGCTACACCTTC.

In nucleotides, the CDR3 is TGCAGCGCGTCGACAGTAAACACTGAAGCTTTCTTT. This translates into CSASTVNTEAFF. This chain links TRBV29-1 with TRBJ1-1; D is perhaps TRBD1 (5 bases). The CDR3 is 12 amino acids. Germline loops: CDR1 SQVTM, CDR2 ANQGSEA. V shed 7 bases and J shed 2 bases, with 11 bases lying between them.

Here the CDR3 reads CASSYAQGSYGYTF. The DNA of the CDR3 is TGTGCCAGCAGTTACGCACAGGGGTCCTATGGCTACACCTTC. The V call is TRBV6-5, the J call TRBJ1-2; 7 nucleotides align to TRBD1. The CDR3 loop spans 14 amino acids. The V gene end was trimmed by 2 bases and the J gene end by 4 bases; junction bases not matched to a gene: 4. The germline V gene has CDR1 MNHEY and CDR2 SVGAGI.